The source of this T cell receptor beta chain is a study of blood T cells in healthy people across ages. Together with a sample-barcoded 5' primer, a J-beta primer mix was included in a second PCR lasting about 7 to 11 cycles. TCRdb recomputed calls from the 5' RACE reads with MiXCR, one row per CDR3 protein. This sample carries 1.8 million or so distinct CDR3 sequences, about 39% of them seen once, and the ten largest clones take under 25%. V lost 4 bases and J 5 bases, leaving 12 bases between the germline ends. There are 13 residues in the CDR3. The sample consisted of blood. This receptor was obtained from a human donor in good health. The gene calls are TRBV12-3 or TRBV12-4 and TRBJ2-7; no definite D call. The CDR3: CASSWAKVHEQYF. Here the CDR3 DNA reads TGTGCCAGCAGTTGGGCGAAGGTCCACGAGCAGTACTTC.